This T cell receptor beta chain originates from a study of blood T cell repertoires in COVID-19. CDR1 and CDR2 (germline): MNHEY, SVGAGI. The length of the CDR3 is 15 residues. The J segment lost 5 bases and the V segment lost 6 bases, leaving 6 bases of the junction unmatched. The method was immunoSEQ multiplex PCR; TCRdb's version includes in-frame clones alone and lacks a portion of them. Seen here are about 100,000 clones, about 87% observed once, and the top ten hold around 6.5%. The chain combines TRBV6-5 with TRBJ2-7; 14 bases are a match to TRBD2. The sequence was obtained from a man aged 45-65 years with active or convalescent COVID-19. Material for sequencing was peripheral blood. CDR3 in DNA: TGTGCCAGCAGACCAGGACTAGCGGGAGGCCACGAGCAGTACTTC. Protein: CASRPGLAGGHEQYF.